This paragraph reports one T cell receptor (beta chain). This record comes from a study of blood T cells in healthy people across ages. The authors ran a second PCR of about 7 to 11 cycles using a sample-barcoded 5' primer and a J-beta primer mix. TCRdb fed the 5' RACE reads into MiXCR, producing one record per CDR3 protein. The sample has around 1,000,000 distinct CDR3 sequences, roughly a quarter seen once. From germline, CDR1 is LNHDA and CDR2 SQIVND (reference sequence). The CDR3 totals 14 residues. V was clipped by 6 bases and J by 10 bases; unmatched bases: 13. These data were also reused for a study on T cells of mothers and their children. That study adds: Relative to unrelated pairs, biologically related mother-child dyads exhibited marginally greater, non-significant overlap. No clone of persistent microchimeric T cells was detected.

This rearrangement joins TRBV19 to TRBJ1-2; 8 bases align to TRBD1. This TCR was recovered from a girl between 2 and 10 years old in good health. The sequenced sample consisted of blood. Written as DNA, the CDR3 is TGTGCCAGTAGAAGGACAGGGTTAGAGAATGACTACACCTTC. This encodes CASRRTGLENDYTF. Looking up the rest from reference TRBV19 and TRBJ1-2 gives the full variable domain: DGGITQSPKYLFRKEGQNVTLSCEQNLNHDAMYWYRQDPGQGLRLIYYSQIVNDFQKGDIAEGYSVSREKKESFPLTVTSAQKNPTAFYLCASRRTGLENDYTFGSGTRLTVV.